This T cell receptor beta chain was captured in a study of identical twins. MiXCR was run by TCRdb on the 5' RACE reads, yielding one entry per CDR3 protein. The sample records around 140,000 distinct CDR3 sequences, approximately 4% being singletons. This clonotype was detected many times. V was shortened by 0 bases and J by 7 bases, with 11 bases between the two germline ends. The CDR3 loop spans 14 amino acids. Germline V gene sequence: CDR1 SGHRS, CDR2 YFSETQ. Sequenced: memory T cells sorted from blood. This clonotype originated in a man in his late teens or twenties in good health. This rearrangement joins TRBV5-1 to TRBJ2-1, with D possibly being TRBD2 (6 bases). CDR3 sequence reads: CASSLAGLSNEQFF. The CDR3 coding sequence is TGCGCCAGCAGCTTGGCCGGACTATCAAATGAGCAGTTCTTC.